Given below is one T cell receptor beta chain in context. Its antigen remains unknown. V lost 3 bases, J lost 10 bases, and 11 bases stayed unmatched. The CDR3 totals 17 residues. Germline V gene sequence: CDR1 MGHDK, CDR2 SYGVNS. The data originate from a study of tumor-infiltrating lymphocytes in primary liver carcinoma. Looking at the study overall: The patients, men and women alike, were aged 30 to 69 years. Each of the growths was stage T1-T3 N0M0, extending roughly 4.2 to 10 cm across. Study-wide results and limits: Tumor-adjacent and tumor-blood pairs overlapped less than tumor region pairs did.

The authors took blood RNA from unsorted whole blood and also extracted germline DNA. Enrolled patients were chronically infected with HBV and treatment-naive. From approximately 550 ng of total RNA, TCR beta-specific cDNA was reverse-transcribed using a constant-region primer. Slightly modified ARM-PCR served as the procedure for the TCR beta libraries. These libraries came from three rounds of nested multiplex PCR. The two initial PCR rounds, about 9 cycles each, used TRBV1-TRBV30 forward and C-beta reverse primers. TCRdb reprocessed the multiplex PCR reads via MiXCR and lists one record per CDR3 protein. The sample includes approximately 310,000 distinct CDR3 sequences, approximately 60% of them seen just once.

The receptor was isolated from a man in his forties with primary liver carcinoma and hepatitis B virus infection. Sequencing was done on a sample of peripheral blood. The chain is built from TRBV25-1 and TRBJ2-1; 14 nucleotides line up with TRBD2. The CDR3 DNA follows: TGTGCCAGCAGTGAGATCGGGGGACTAGCGGGAGTCAGGGAGCAGTTCTTC. It encodes CASSEIGGLAGVREQFF. Filled out from reference TRBV25-1 and TRBJ2-1, the complete variable domain reads EADIYQTPRYLVIGTGKKITLECSQTMGHDKMYWYQQDPGMELHLIHYSYGVNSTEKGDLSSESTVSRIRTEHFPLTLESARPSHTSQYLCASSEIGGLAGVREQFFGPGTRLTVL.